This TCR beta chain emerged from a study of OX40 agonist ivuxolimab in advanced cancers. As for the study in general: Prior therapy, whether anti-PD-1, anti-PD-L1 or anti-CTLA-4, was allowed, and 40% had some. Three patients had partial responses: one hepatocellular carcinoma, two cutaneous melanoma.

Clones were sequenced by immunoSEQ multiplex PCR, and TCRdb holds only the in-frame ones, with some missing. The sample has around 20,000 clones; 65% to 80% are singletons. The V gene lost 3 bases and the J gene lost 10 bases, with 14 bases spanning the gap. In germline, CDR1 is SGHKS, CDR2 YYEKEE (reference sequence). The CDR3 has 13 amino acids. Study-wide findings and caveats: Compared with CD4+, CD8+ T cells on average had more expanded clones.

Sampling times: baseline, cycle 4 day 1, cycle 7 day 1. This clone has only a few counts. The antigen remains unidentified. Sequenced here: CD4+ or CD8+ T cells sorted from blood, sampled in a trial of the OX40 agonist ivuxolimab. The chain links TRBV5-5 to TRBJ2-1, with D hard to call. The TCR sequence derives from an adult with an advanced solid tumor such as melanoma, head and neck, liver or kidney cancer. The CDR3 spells CASSWVDTLEQFF. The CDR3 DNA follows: TGTGCCAGCAGCTGGGTTGACACCTTGGAGCAGTTCTTC.